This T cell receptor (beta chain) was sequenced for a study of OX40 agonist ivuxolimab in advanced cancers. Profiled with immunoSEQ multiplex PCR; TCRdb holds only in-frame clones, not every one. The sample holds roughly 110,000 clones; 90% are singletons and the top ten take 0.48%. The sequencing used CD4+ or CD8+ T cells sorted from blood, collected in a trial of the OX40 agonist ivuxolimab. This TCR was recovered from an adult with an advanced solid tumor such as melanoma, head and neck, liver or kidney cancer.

CDR3 coding DNA: TGTGCCAGCAGCTTACCCCCACCTGGAATCTATGGCTACACCTTC. Protein sequence: CASSLPPPGIYGYTF. V and J are TRBV5-4 and TRBJ1-2; D is uncertain. V was trimmed by 2 bases and J by 4 bases, leaving 15 bases between them. Germline CDR1 reads SGHNT; CDR2 reads YYREEE (reference sequence). The length of the CDR3 is 15 residues.